These 28 T cell receptor beta chains came from one sample sequenced in a study of T cell changes during pregnancy in multiple sclerosis. The protocol was immunoSEQ multiplex PCR, while the TCRdb copy is restricted to in-frame clones and leaves out a portion. Of about 11,000 clones in the sample, about 94% were seen once. The specimen comprised CD4+ T cells from peripheral blood mononuclear cells, sampled before pregnancy. Receptors originate from a female donor with multiple sclerosis, enrolled in a pregnancy study.

This clone was observed a single time. V is TRBV5-1 and J is TRBJ1-2; possibly TRBD1 for D (5 bases). The CDR3 contains 13 residues. V lost 4 bases and J lost 3, with 10 bases in between. CDR1 SGHRS and CDR2 YFSETQ come from the germline V gene. This CDR3 is CASSRGRDYGYTF. The DNA of the CDR3 is TGCGCCAGCAGCCGGGGGAGAGACTATGGCTACACCTTC.

The chain couples TRBV19 to TRBJ2-1; 11 bases match TRBD2. Germline V gene lookup returns CDR1 LNHDA and CDR2 SQIVND (reference sequence). The V gene end was trimmed by 6 bases and the J gene end by 5 bases; junction bases not matched to a gene: 6. The CDR3 is 15 residues long. The DNA for the CDR3 is TGTGCCAGTAGGGAACTAGCGGGGGACGACAATGAGCAGTTCTTC. The encoded protein is CASRELAGDDNEQFF.

The V and J genes are TRBV2 and TRBJ2-7; TRBD1 agrees at 9 bases. Germline CDR1 is SNHLY and CDR2 is FYNNEI. The CDR3 totals 14 residues. J lost 4 bases, V lost 6 bases, and 7 bases had no gene match. The CDR3 sequence is CASRAGTGTYEQYF. CDR3 nucleotides: TGTGCCAGCAGAGCCGGGACAGGGACTTACGAGCAGTACTTC.

The CDR3 region has the DNA TGTGCCACCAGCAGAGTTCCAGCGGACGAGCAGTACTTC. It encodes CATSRVPADEQYF. The chain couples TRBV15 to TRBJ2-7, with D perhaps matching TRBD2 (5 bases). Germline V lookup: CDR1 LNHNV, CDR2 YYDKDF (reference sequence). V lost 1 base to trimming and J lost 5 bases, with 9 bases between them. This CDR3 contains 13 residues.

This sequence joins TRBV18 and TRBJ2-7, with TRBD2 matching over 11 bases. Germline V gene lookup returns CDR1 KGHSH and CDR2 LQKENI. The J segment lost 0 bases and the V segment lost 2 bases, leaving 3 bases of the junction unmatched. CDR3 size: 16 residues. CDR3 in DNA: TGTGCCAGCTCACCAAGAGGGACTAGCGGCTCCTACGAGCAGTACTTC. This translates into CASSPRGTSGSYEQYF.

The rearrangement joins TRBV18 to TRBJ2-7, with 7 nucleotides matching TRBD1. Per germline, CDR1 KGHSH and CDR2 LQKENI. This CDR3 contains 13 residues. With V trimmed by 0 bases and J by 5 bases, 1 base remained unmatched. CDR3 loop: CASSPPTGHEQYF. CDR3 DNA: TGTGCCAGCTCACCACCGACAGGGCACGAGCAGTACTTC.

The chain combines TRBV2 with TRBJ2-1; a possible D gene is TRBD2 (7 bases). The CDR3 totals 15 residues. Germline V lookup: CDR1 SNHLY, CDR2 FYNNEI. Trimming stripped 9 bases from V and 2 bases from J, with 17 bases between. Here the CDR3 reads CARGGLADPYNEQFF. CDR3 DNA sequence: TGTGCCAGGGGGGGGCTAGCGGACCCCTACAATGAGCAGTTCTTC.

The rearrangement uses TRBV6-6 and TRBJ2-1; tentatively, D is TRBD2 (6 bases). V was clipped by 0 bases and J by 10 bases, with 7 bases between them. From germline, CDR1 is MNHNY and CDR2 SVGAGI (reference sequence). This CDR3 has 12 residues. The CDR3 spells CASSYSLAEQFF. CDR3 nucleotide sequence: TGTGCCAGCAGTTACTCACTAGCCGAGCAGTTCTTC.

CDR3 coding DNA: TGTGCCAGCAGCCGAGACACAGATACGCAGTATTTT. Residues: CASSRDTDTQYF. This chain links TRBV9 with TRBJ2-3; D remains ambiguous. Looked up from germline, CDR1 is SGDLS and CDR2 is YYNGEE. Trimming cost V 4 bases and J 2 bases, with 5 bases left between them. CDR3 length: 12 residues.

The chain couples TRBV19 to TRBJ2-7; a weak D match, TRBD2 (5 bases). Germline lookup yields CDR1 LNHDA and CDR2 SQIVND (reference sequence). The CDR3 has 14 amino acids. Trimming shortened V by 2 bases and J by 7 bases, and 15 bases separated the two germline ends. CDR3 nucleotide sequence: TGTGCCAGTAGTATAAGTTCCACTCGGGGAGAGCAGTACTTC. It specifies CASSISSTRGEQYF. The entire variable domain, with the rest obtained from reference TRBV19 and TRBJ2-7, is as follows: DGGITQSPKYLFRKEGQNVTLSCEQNLNHDAMYWYRQDPGQGLRLIYYSQIVNDFQKGDIAEGYSVSREKKESFPLTVTSAQKNPTAFYLCASSISSTRGEQYFGPGTRLTVT.

The V gene is TRBV6-1, the J gene TRBJ1-5, with D possibly matching TRBD1 (6 bases). Trimming left V 7 bases short and J 6 bases short, with 19 bases between. The CDR3 runs 15 residues. Germline V gives CDR1 MNHNS, CDR2 SASEGT. CDR3 in DNA: TGTGCCAGCACCCGGAGGGGGGGATCCATTCAGCCCCAGCATTTT. Its translation: CASTRRGGSIQPQHF.

The J gene is TRBJ2-7, the V gene TRBV6-6, with D possibly TRBD1 on 6 matching bases. Trimming shortened V by 7 bases and J by 6 bases, and 22 bases separated the two germline ends. From germline, CDR1 is MNHNY and CDR2 SVGAGI (reference sequence). The CDR3 has 15 amino acids. CDR3 nucleotide sequence: TGTGCCAGCACCAACCGGGGCCAGGGGAGCGGCGAGCAGTACTTC. Translated: CASTNRGQGSGEQYF.

The CDR3 protein is CASTAGIPGNTEAFF. The CDR3 DNA sequence: TGTGCCAGCACAGCGGGCATCCCGGGGAACACTGAAGCTTTCTTT. The chain uses TRBV6-1 and TRBJ1-1; unclear D gene. Deletions cut 7 bases from V and 1 base from J, with 16 bases between. CDR1 and CDR2 (germline): MNHNS, SASEGT. There are 15 residues in the CDR3.

The V and J genes are TRBV11-1 and TRBJ2-3; 7 nucleotides agree with TRBD1. Germline V lookup: CDR1 SGHAT, CDR2 FQDESV (reference sequence). V shed 4 bases, J shed 3 bases, and the junction held 4 bases outside the gene matches. The CDR3 sequence is 14 residues long. CDR3: CASSSRTGTDTQYF. CDR3 in DNA: TGTGCCAGCAGCTCGAGGACAGGAACAGATACGCAGTATTTT.

This clone was recorded a few times. The chain employs TRBV15 and TRBJ2-7; 9 nucleotides match TRBD1. Germline assignment: CDR1 LNHNV and CDR2 YYDKDF (reference sequence). V was pared by 5 bases and J by 3 bases, with 2 bases of the junction left unmatched. This CDR3 is 13 amino acids long. CDR3 residues: CATSQGQGYEQYF. The CDR3 DNA reads as TGTGCCACCAGCCAGGGACAGGGCTACGAGCAGTACTTC.

The chain carries TRBV6-5 and TRBJ2-7; possible D gene TRBD2, 6 bases. The CDR3 is 14 amino acids. Trimming took off 5 bases at V and 3 bases at J, with 14 bases between the two ends. Germline CDR1 and CDR2: MNHEY and SVGAGI. The CDR3 bases are TGTGCCAGCAGTCGGGACTGGGGACGCTACGAGCAGTACTTC. This sequence encodes CASSRDWGRYEQYF.

The CDR3 reads CAIRAGTGGYNEQFF. The CDR3 DNA sequence: TGTGCCATCAGGGCCGGGACAGGGGGCTACAATGAGCAGTTCTTC. V is TRBV10-3 and J is TRBJ2-1, with TRBD1 matching 11 bases. The CDR3 spans 15 residues. Germline lookup yields CDR1 ENHRY and CDR2 SYGVKD. V lost 6 bases, J lost 3 bases, and 4 bases stayed unmatched.

The rearrangement links TRBV7-2 to TRBJ1-2; 9 nucleotides match TRBD1. This CDR3 region has 16 residues. V gave up 6 bases and J gave up 8 bases; unmatched junction bases: 16. Germline V gives CDR1 SGHTA, CDR2 FQGNSA. The CDR3 spells CASRNTGTGIFEGYTF. As DNA, the CDR3 is TGTGCCAGCAGAAACACCGGGACAGGGATATTCGAGGGCTACACCTTC.

The chain couples TRBV4-1 to TRBJ1-2; D remains unclear. Trimming cost V 0 bases and J 4 bases, with 12 bases left between them. Germline loops: CDR1 MGHRA, CDR2 YSYEKL. The CDR3 runs 15 residues. The CDR3 coding sequence is TGCGCCAGCAGCCAAGAGCGACCGGGGATCTATGGCTACACCTTC. Its translation is CASSQERPGIYGYTF.

This rearrangement joins TRBV6-1 to TRBJ2-7, with a tentative D call TRBD2 (7 bases). Trimming removed 2 bases from V and 2 bases from J, with 13 bases in between. Germline V CDR1 and CDR2: MNHNS, SASEGT. This CDR3 is built from 15 residues. The CDR3: CASSEPGGLTYEQYF. The CDR3 DNA sequence: TGTGCCAGCAGTGAACCGGGGGGCCTAACCTACGAGCAGTACTTC.

V is TRBV10-3 and J is TRBJ1-6; 10 bases are shared with TRBD1. With 4 bases clipped from V and 5 bases from J, the junction kept 5 bases outside the gene matches. Per germline, CDR1 ENHRY and CDR2 SYGVKD. This CDR3 spans 16 amino acids. In nucleotides, the CDR3 is TGTGCCATCAGTGCCGGGACAGGGGTGAATAATTCACCCCTCCACTTT. Protein sequence: CAISAGTGVNNSPLHF.

The chain employs TRBV6-5 and TRBJ2-1, with D perhaps TRBD2 (5 bases). Germline V CDR1 and CDR2: MNHEY, SVGAGI. Trimming pared 0 bases from V and 0 bases from J, leaving 9 bases between. CDR3 size: 16 residues. CDR3: CASSYSIGDSYNEQFF. The CDR3 DNA reads TGTGCCAGCAGTTACTCGATCGGGGACTCCTACAATGAGCAGTTCTTC.

V is TRBV6-1 and J is TRBJ2-5; the D gene is possibly TRBD2 (6 bases). Germline V lookup: CDR1 MNHNS, CDR2 SASEGT. V was clipped by 2 bases and J by 0 bases, with 13 bases between them. The CDR3 runs 16 residues. CDR3 nucleotide sequence: TGTGCCAGCAGTGAACTTTTACGGGGGTACCAAGAGACCCAGTACTTC. Protein: CASSELLRGYQETQYF.

The chain links TRBV30 to TRBJ2-7, with D perhaps matching TRBD1 (7 bases). The CDR3 sequence is 15 residues long. The V gene lost 3 bases and the J gene lost 3 bases, with 18 bases spanning the gap. Germline V gene data show CDR1 as GTSNPN and CDR2 as SVGIG (reference sequence). CDR3 protein: CAWRGRTGPFYEQYF. CDR3 nucleotides: TGTGCCTGGAGGGGGAGGACAGGTCCTTTCTACGAGCAGTACTTC.

This clone showed up just a few times. The chain is built from TRBV5-1 and TRBJ1-2; 8 bases fit TRBD1. This CDR3 is built from 15 residues. J was trimmed by 6 bases and V by 4 bases; bases with no gene match: 11. Germline values: CDR1 SGHRS, CDR2 YFSETQ. DNA of the CDR3: TGCGCCAGCAGCCCAGAAGGGACAGGATCGGATGGCTACACCTTC. This translates into CASSPEGTGSDGYTF.

The chain employs TRBV19 and TRBJ1-2, with 7 bases that match TRBD1. V was clipped by 7 bases and J by 5 bases; unmatched bases: 7. The CDR3 is 13 residues long. The V gene's germline CDR1 is LNHDA and CDR2 SQIVND (reference sequence). The CDR3 nucleotides read TGTGCCAGTACGGGACAGCTCTCATATGGCTACACCTTC. The encoded protein is CASTGQLSYGYTF.

The chain couples TRBV2 to TRBJ1-4, with D possibly TRBD1 on 5 matching bases. Trimming took 6 bases from V and 8 from J, leaving 22 bases between them. The V gene's germline CDR1 is SNHLY and CDR2 FYNNEI. The CDR3 has 16 residues. The CDR3, as DNA: TGTGCCAGCAGCCCACTTCCGGGCCCCCAGGGCGAAAAACTGTTTTTT. Protein product: CASSPLPGPQGEKLFF.

V and J are TRBV9 and TRBJ2-1; D is perhaps TRBD2 (7 bases). CDR3 size: 15 residues. V lost 3 bases to trimming and J lost 4 bases, with 14 bases between them. Germline V lookup: CDR1 SGDLS, CDR2 YYNGEE. In DNA, the CDR3 is TGTGCCAGCAGCGAGGGGGGGGCCCGATACAATGAGCAGTTCTTC. It is translated as CASSEGGARYNEQFF.